This T cell receptor beta chain emerged from a study of post-analysis software for immune sequencing data. Study-level background: Courses of disease covered relapsing-remitting, secondary progressive and progressive-relapsing multiple sclerosis.

The CDR3 contains 15 residues. Germline V gene lookup returns CDR1 SGHTS and CDR2 YDEGEE. Trimming pared 2 bases from V and 0 bases from J, leaving 10 bases between. Study-level results: Clustering by F measure revealed strong co-clustering among samples prepared together in one batch. Compared with controls, patients had more of about five TRBV segments, including TRBV5-6, TRBV5-1 and TRBV20-1.

Carried by the TCR beta cDNA libraries were unique molecular identifiers. There were roughly 0.95 to 10 million T cells, and approximately 480,000 cDNA molecules came from them. MiXCR, run by TCRdb on the PCR reads, gives a single entry per CDR3 protein. The table has 800,000 to 950,000 distinct CDR3 sequences, roughly 50% seen once. With regard to this clonotype: Its antigen remains unknown.

The rearrangement joins TRBV5-8 to TRBJ2-3; D is uncertain. This receptor was taken from a girl aged 5-17 years with multiple sclerosis. The material sequenced was blood. The DNA of the CDR3 is TGTGCCAGCAGCTTTTACAGAGCTAGCACAGATACGCAGTATTTT. This gives the protein CASSFYRASTDTQYF.